Reported below is one T cell receptor (beta chain). Antigen unknown. This sample stems from a study of post-analysis software for immune sequencing data. Looking at the study overall: Patients had relapsing-remitting, secondary progressive or progressive-relapsing multiple sclerosis; some lacked subtype. Study-level results: When compared against controls, multiple sclerosis patients showed significantly lower normalized Chao1 diversity. The F measure placed samples prepared in the same batch into strongly shared clusters.

The library was made from cDNA and included unique molecular identifiers. It was from about 0.94 to 9.7 million T cells that approximately 500,000 cDNA molecules came. TCRdb reprocessed the PCR reads via MiXCR and lists one record per CDR3 protein. The data show hundreds of thousands of distinct CDR3 sequences, with 30% to 45% seen just once and under 5.5% held by the top ten. Material for sequencing was blood. The receptor's source is a girl between 5 and 17 years old with multiple sclerosis.

Written as DNA, the CDR3 is TGTGCCAGCAGTTTAAGGTTGTTTTGGGATGAGCAGTTCTTC. It translates to CASSLRLFWDEQFF. This chain links TRBV12-3 or TRBV12-4 with TRBJ2-1; D is unresolved. The CDR3 covers 14 residues. V lost 2 bases, J lost 8 bases, and 13 bases lay in between.